These 9 T cell receptor beta chains originate from one sample sequenced in a study of control samples from healthy donors and cancer patients. TCRdb's table, derived via immunoSEQ multiplex PCR, lists solely in-frame clones and lacks some. The table has 150,000 to 200,000 clones, more than 90% seen once. Material for sequencing was blood. The source of these receptors is a woman aged 35 to 49 in good health.

The chain is built from TRBV6-5 and TRBJ1-6, with D unresolved. The CDR3 length is 13 residues. Germline CDR1 reads MNHEY; CDR2 reads SVGAGI. Trimming stripped 5 bases from V and 5 bases from J, with 7 bases between. The CDR3: CASSPPNNSPLHF. The CDR3 nucleotides are TGTGCCAGCAGTCCACCAAATAATTCACCCCTCCACTTT.

The chain carries TRBV5-1 and TRBJ1-1; 7 positions match TRBD1. CDR1 SGHRS and CDR2 YFSETQ come from the germline V gene. With 6 bases clipped from V and 4 bases from J, the junction kept 9 bases outside the gene matches. The length of the CDR3 is 14 residues. The DNA of the CDR3 is TGCGCCAGCATGGGAGGGGGCTCGGGCACTGAAGCTTTCTTT. Its translation: CASMGGGSGTEAFF.

The chain couples TRBV3-1 (or the pseudogene TRBV3-2) to TRBJ2-5, with D perhaps TRBD1 or TRBD2 (6 bases each). Germline loops: CDR1 LGHDT, CDR2 YNNKEL (reference sequence). Trimming left V 7 bases short and J 9 bases short, with 18 bases between. The CDR3 runs to 13 residues. The chain's CDR3 is CASNPTGRRAQYF. CDR3 bases: TGTGCCAGCAACCCCACAGGGAGGAGGGCCCAGTACTTC.

V usage is TRBV6-5 and J usage is TRBJ2-3, with a weak D call TRBD1 (5 bases). CDR1 is MNHEY and CDR2 is SVGAGI in the germline V gene. This CDR3 spans 15 amino acids. V lost 11 bases, J lost 1 base, and 19 bases lay in between. The DNA for the CDR3 is TGTGCCTGGCCTGACAGTTCTAAATGCACAGATACGCAGTATTTT. Its translation: CAWPDSSKCTDTQYF.

The CDR3 bases are TGCGCCAGCAGCACCGGGACAGGGGGTTCACCCCTCCACTTT. The encoded protein is CASSTGTGGSPLHF. The genes are TRBV5-1 and TRBJ1-6, with TRBD1 matching 11 bases. Germline assignment: CDR1 SGHRS and CDR2 YFSETQ. Losses at the gene ends were 4 bases for V and 9 bases for J; bases not matched to a gene: 3. This CDR3 comprises 14 residues. Looking up the rest from reference TRBV5-1 and TRBJ1-6 gives the full variable domain: KAGVTQTPRYLIKTRGQQVTLSCSPISGHRSVSWYQQTPGQGLQFLFEYFSETQRNKGNFPGRFSGRQFSNSRSEMNVSTLELGDSALYLCASSTGTGGSPLHFGNGTRLTVT.

V usage is TRBV6-6 and J usage is TRBJ1-4; D is undetermined. V was clipped by 4 bases and J by 4 bases, with 10 bases between them. The germline V gene has CDR1 MNHNY and CDR2 SVGAGI (reference sequence). The CDR3 loop spans 14 amino acids. CDR3 bases: TGTGCCAGCAGTTTTAACCGGGGTAATGAAAAACTGTTTTTT. Residues: CASSFNRGNEKLFF.

To note about this clone: Mismatch with germline at one junction end may stem from a read error. The chain links TRBV19 to TRBJ1-6, with TRBD1 matching over 8 bases. Germline loops: CDR1 LNHDA, CDR2 SQIVND (reference sequence). The CDR3 spans 15 residues. CDR3 coding DNA: TGTGCCCGTAGCCACCTCAGGGGGCAAGGCTCACCCCTCCACTTT. It specifies CARSHLRGQGSPLHF.

This clone was seen just once. V gene TRBV5-8 combines with J gene TRBJ2-4, with D uncertain. This CDR3 comprises 13 residues. V dropped 0 bases and J dropped 9 bases, with 10 bases sitting between them. CDR1 is SGHTS and CDR2 is YDEGEE in the germline V gene. This chain's CDR3 is CASSLDSRGIQYF. CDR3 DNA sequence: TGTGCCAGCAGCTTGGACAGCAGAGGCATTCAGTACTTC.

The chain carries TRBV2 and TRBJ1-2; 8 bases match TRBD1. With 7 bases clipped from V and 4 bases from J, the junction kept 5 bases outside the gene matches. This CDR3 has 13 amino acids. Germline lookup yields CDR1 SNHLY and CDR2 FYNNEI. The CDR3: CASTSGGFYGYTF. As DNA, the CDR3 is TGTGCCAGCACTTCAGGGGGCTTCTATGGCTACACCTTC.